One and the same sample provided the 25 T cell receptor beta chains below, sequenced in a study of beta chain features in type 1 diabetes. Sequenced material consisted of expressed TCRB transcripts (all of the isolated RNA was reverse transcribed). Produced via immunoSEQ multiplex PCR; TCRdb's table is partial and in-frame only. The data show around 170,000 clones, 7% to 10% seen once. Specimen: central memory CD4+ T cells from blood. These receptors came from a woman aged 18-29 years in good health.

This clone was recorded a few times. The CDR3: CAWARTGPEAFF. CDR3 coding DNA: TGTGCCTGGGCCCGGACAGGGCCTGAAGCTTTCTTT. The chain combines TRBV30 with TRBJ1-1; 8 bases fit TRBD1. V trimming: 5 bases; J trimming: 6 bases; junction bases outside the gene matches: 5. CDR1 and CDR2 (germline): GTSNPN, SVGIG (reference sequence). CDR3 size: 12 residues.

CDR3 region: CASSRAGGSGSYGYTF. The CDR3 bases are TGTGCCAGCAGCCGAGCAGGGGGCTCAGGATCATATGGCTACACCTTC. The chain uses TRBV11-3 and TRBJ1-2; 8 nucleotides align to TRBD1. CDR1 and CDR2 (germline): SGHNT, YENEEA. V gave up 5 bases and J gave up 5 bases; unmatched junction bases: 13. The CDR3 sequence is 16 residues long.

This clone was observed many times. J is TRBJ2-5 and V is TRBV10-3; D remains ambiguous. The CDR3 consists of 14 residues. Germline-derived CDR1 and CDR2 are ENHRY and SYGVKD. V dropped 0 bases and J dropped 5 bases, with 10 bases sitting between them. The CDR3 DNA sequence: TGTGCCATCAGTGAGTCGCTTAGCTCGGAGACCCAGTACTTC. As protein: CAISESLSSETQYF.

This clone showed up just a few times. The CDR3 loop reads CASSEVVGRVTEAFF. The CDR3 DNA sequence: TGTGCCAGCAGTGAAGTGGTGGGGAGGGTCACTGAAGCTTTCTTT. The rearrangement uses TRBV6-1 and TRBJ1-1; D gene unclear. Germline CDR1 and CDR2: MNHNS and SASEGT. CDR3 length: 15 amino acids. Trimming stripped 1 base from V and 4 bases from J, with 13 bases between.

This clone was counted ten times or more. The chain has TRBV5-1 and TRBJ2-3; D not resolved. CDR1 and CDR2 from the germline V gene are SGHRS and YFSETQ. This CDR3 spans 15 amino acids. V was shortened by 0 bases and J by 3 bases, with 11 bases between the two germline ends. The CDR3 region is CASSLGLPQTDTQYF. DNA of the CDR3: TGCGCCAGCAGCTTGGGTCTCCCTCAGACAGATACGCAGTATTTT.

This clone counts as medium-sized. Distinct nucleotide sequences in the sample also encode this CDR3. DNA of the CDR3: TGCGCCAGCAGCTTGAATAGGGGTCAGCCCCAGCATTTT. Protein product: CASSLNRGQPQHF. The V call is TRBV5-1, the J call TRBJ1-5, with a tentative D call TRBD1 (5 bases). Germline values: CDR1 SGHRS, CDR2 YFSETQ. This CDR3 spans 13 amino acids. V was cut by 1 base and J by 6 bases, with 8 bases left in between. Full variable domain (missing parts from reference TRBV5-1 and TRBJ1-5): KAGVTQTPRYLIKTRGQQVTLSCSPISGHRSVSWYQQTPGQGLQFLFEYFSETQRNKGNFPGRFSGRQFSNSRSEMNVSTLELGDSALYLCASSLNRGQPQHFGDGTRLSIL.

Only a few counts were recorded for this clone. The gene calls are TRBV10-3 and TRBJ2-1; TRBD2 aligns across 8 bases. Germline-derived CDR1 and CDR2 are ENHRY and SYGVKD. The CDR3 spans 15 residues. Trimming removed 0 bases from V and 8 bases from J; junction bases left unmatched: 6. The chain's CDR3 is CAISESSSGWHEQFF. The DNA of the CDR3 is TGTGCCATCAGTGAGTCGTCTAGCGGGTGGCATGAGCAGTTCTTC.

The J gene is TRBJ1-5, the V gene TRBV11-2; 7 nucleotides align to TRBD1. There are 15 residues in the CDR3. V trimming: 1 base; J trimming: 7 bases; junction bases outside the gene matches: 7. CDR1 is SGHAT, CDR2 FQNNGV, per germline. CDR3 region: CASSLGGGGGQPQHF. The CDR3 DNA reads TGTGCCAGCAGCTTAGGTGGAGGGGGCGGGCAGCCCCAGCATTTT.

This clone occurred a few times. The CDR3 region is CAIRSGQGSPEAFF. The CDR3 DNA reads as TGTGCCATCCGATCGGGACAGGGATCACCTGAAGCTTTCTTT. This chain links TRBV10-3 with TRBJ1-1, with 9 bases aligning to TRBD1. V shed 8 bases and J 6 bases; nucleotides not matched to a gene: 10. Germline CDR1 and CDR2: ENHRY and SYGVKD. The CDR3 totals 14 residues.

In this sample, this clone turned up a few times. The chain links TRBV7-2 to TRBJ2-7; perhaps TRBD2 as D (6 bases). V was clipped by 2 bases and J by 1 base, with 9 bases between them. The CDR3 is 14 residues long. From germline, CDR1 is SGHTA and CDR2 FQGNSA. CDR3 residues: CASSLYSGSYEQYF. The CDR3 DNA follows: TGTGCCAGCAGCTTATATAGCGGTTCCTACGAGCAGTACTTC.

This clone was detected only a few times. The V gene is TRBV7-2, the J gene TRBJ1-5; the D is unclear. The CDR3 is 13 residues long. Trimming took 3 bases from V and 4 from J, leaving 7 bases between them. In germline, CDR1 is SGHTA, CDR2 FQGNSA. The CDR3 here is CASSFPPNQPQHF. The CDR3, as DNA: TGTGCCAGCAGCTTCCCCCCTAATCAGCCCCAGCATTTT.

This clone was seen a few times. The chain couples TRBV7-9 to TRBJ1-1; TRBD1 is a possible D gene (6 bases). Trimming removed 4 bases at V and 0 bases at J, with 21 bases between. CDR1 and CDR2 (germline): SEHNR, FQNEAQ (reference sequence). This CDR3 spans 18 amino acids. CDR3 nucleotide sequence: TGTGCCAGCAGCTCGGCTTTCACTGAGGGGGTTTTGAACACTGAAGCTTTCTTT. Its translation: CASSSAFTEGVLNTEAFF.

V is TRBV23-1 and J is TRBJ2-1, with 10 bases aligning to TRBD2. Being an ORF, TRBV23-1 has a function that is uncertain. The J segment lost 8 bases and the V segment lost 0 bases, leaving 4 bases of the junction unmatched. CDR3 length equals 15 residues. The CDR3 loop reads CASSQSPSGRYEQFF. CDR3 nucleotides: TGCGCCAGCAGTCAATCGCCTAGCGGGAGATATGAGCAGTTCTTC.

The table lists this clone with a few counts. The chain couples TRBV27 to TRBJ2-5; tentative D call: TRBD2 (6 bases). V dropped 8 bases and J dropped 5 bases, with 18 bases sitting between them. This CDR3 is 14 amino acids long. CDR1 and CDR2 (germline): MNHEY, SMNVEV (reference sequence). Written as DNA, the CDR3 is TGTGCCAGCTCTAGGGGAAGGGCGGGGGAGACCCAGTACTTC. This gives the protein CASSRGRAGETQYF.

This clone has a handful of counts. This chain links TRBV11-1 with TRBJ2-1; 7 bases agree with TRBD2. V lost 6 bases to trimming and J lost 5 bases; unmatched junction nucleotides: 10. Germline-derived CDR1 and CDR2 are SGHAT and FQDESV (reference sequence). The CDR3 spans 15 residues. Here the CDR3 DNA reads TGTGCCAGCAGGGCTTGGCGGGAGAACAACAATGAGCAGTTCTTC. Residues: CASRAWRENNNEQFF.

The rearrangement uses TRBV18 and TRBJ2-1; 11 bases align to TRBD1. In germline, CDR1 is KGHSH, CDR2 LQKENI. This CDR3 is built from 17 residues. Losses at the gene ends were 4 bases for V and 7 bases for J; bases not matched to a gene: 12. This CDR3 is CASSLVLTGTGGNEQFF. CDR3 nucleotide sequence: TGTGCCAGCTCACTCGTTCTTACCGGGACAGGGGGTAATGAGCAGTTCTTC.

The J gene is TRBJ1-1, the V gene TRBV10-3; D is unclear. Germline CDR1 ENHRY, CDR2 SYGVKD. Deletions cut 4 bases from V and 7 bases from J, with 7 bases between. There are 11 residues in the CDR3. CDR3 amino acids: CAISGVDEAFF. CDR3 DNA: TGTGCCATCAGTGGCGTCGATGAAGCTTTCTTT.

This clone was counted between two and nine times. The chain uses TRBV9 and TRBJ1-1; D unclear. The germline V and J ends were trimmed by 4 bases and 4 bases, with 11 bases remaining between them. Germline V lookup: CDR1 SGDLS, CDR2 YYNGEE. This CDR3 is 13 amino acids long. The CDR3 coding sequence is TGTGCCAGCAGCCCCTACTCGGGCACTGAAGCTTTCTTT. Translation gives CASSPYSGTEAFF.

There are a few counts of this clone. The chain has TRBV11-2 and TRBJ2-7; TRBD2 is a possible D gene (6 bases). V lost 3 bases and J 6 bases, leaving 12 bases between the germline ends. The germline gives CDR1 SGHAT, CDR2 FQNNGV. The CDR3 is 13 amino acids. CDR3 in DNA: TGTGCCAGCAGCTTTTTTGGAGGGTCCGAGCAGTACTTC. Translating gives CASSFFGGSEQYF.

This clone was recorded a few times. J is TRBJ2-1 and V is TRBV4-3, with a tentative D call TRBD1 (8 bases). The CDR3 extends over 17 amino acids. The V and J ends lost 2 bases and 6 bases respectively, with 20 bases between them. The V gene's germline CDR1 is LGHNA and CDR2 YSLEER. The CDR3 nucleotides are TGCGCCAGCAGCCAAATAACAGGGGGGGGCCAGGGCAATGAGCAGTTCTTC. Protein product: CASSQITGGGQGNEQFF.

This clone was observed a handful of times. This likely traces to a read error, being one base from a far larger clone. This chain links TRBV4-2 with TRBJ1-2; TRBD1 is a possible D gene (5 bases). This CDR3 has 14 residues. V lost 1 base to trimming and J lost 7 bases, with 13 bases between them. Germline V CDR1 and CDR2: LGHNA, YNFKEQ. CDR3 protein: CASSQGTGSSGYTF. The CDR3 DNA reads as TGTGCCAGCAGCCAAGGAACAGGCTCGTCTGGCTACACCTTC.

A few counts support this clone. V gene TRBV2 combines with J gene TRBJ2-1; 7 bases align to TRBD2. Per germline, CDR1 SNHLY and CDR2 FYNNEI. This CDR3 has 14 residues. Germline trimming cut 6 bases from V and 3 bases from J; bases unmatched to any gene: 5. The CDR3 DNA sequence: TGTGCCAGCAGAGCCAGCGGGAACTACAATGAGCAGTTCTTC. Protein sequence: CASRASGNYNEQFF.

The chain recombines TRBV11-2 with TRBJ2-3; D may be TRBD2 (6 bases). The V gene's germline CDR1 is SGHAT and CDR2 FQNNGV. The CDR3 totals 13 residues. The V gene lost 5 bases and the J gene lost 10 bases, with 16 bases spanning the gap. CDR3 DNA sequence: TGTGCCAGCAGCCGGGACTCGATGGTTGCGCAGTATTTT. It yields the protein CASSRDSMVAQYF.

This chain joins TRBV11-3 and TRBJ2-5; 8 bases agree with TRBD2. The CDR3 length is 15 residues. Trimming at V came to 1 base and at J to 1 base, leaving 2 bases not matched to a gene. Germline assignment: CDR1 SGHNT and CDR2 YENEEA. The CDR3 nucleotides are TGTGCCAGCAGCTTAGGCGGGGGGCTCCAAGAGACCCAGTACTTC. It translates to CASSLGGGLQETQYF.

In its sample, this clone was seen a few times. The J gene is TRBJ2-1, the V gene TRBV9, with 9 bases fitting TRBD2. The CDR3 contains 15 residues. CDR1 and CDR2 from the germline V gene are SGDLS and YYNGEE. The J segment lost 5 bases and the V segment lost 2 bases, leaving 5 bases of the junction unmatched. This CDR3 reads CASSVGLAINNEQFF. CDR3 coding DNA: TGTGCCAGCAGCGTGGGACTAGCAATTAACAATGAGCAGTTCTTC.